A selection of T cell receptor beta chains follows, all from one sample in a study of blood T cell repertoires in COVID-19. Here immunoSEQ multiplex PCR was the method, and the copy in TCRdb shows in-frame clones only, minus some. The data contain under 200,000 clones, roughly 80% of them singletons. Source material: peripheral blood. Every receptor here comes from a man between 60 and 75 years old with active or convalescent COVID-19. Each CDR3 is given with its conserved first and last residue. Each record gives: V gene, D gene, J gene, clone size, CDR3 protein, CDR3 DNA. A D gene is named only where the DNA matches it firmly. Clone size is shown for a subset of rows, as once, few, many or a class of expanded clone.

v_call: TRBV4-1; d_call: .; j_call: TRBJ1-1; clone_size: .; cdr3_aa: CASSQEASGGTEAFF; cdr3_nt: TGCGCCAGCAGCCAAGAAGCCTCGGGGGGCACTGAAGCTTTCTTT
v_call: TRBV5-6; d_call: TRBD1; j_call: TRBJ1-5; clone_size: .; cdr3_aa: CASSLEGQGAYQPQHF; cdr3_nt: TGTGCCAGCAGCTTGGAGGGACAGGGGGCCTATCAGCCCCAGCATTTT
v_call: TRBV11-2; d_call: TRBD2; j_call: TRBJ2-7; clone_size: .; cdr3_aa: CASSPGLAGTYEQYF; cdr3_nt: TGTGCCAGCAGCCCGGGACTAGCGGGAACCTACGAGCAGTACTTC
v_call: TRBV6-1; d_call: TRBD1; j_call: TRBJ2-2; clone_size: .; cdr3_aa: CASSELGGNTGELFF; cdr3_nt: TGTGCCAGCAGTGAACTAGGGGGCAACACCGGGGAGCTGTTTTTT
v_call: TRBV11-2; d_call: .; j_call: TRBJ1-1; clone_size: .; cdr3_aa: CASSLRTGNSLGNTEAFF; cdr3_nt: TGTGCCAGCAGCTTGAGAACAGGGAATAGTTTGGGGAACACTGAAGCTTTCTTT
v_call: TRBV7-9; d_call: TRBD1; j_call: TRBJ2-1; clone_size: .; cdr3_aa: CASSLAWTGEFF; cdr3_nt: TGTGCCAGCAGCTTAGCTTGGACAGGGGAGTTCTTC
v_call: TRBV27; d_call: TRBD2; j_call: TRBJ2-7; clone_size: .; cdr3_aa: CASRFLADSSYEQYF; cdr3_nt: TGTGCCAGCAGATTTCTAGCGGATTCCTCCTACGAGCAGTACTTC
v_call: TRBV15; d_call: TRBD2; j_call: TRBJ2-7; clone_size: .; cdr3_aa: CATSRSTSGYEQYF; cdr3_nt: TGTGCCACCAGCAGGTCGACTAGCGGCTACGAGCAGTACTTC
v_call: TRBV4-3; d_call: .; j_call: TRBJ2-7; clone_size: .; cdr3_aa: CASSQSQAVYEQYF; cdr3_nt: TGCGCCAGCAGCCAATCTCAAGCGGTTTACGAGCAGTACTTC
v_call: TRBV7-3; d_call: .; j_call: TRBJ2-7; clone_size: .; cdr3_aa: CASSLIGGYEQYF; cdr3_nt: TGTGCCAGCAGCTTAATCGGAGGCTACGAGCAGTACTTC
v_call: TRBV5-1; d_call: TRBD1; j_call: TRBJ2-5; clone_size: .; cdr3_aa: CASSSTGALNQETQYF; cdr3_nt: TGCGCCAGCAGCTCCACAGGGGCCTTAAACCAAGAGACCCAGTACTTC
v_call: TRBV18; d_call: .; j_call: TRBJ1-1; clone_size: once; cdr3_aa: CASSSKGGRLNTEAFF; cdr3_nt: TGTGCCAGCTCAAGTAAAGGCGGGCGGCTAAACACTGAAGCTTTCTTT
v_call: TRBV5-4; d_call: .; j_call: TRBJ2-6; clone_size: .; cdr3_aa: CASSLTVSGANVLTF; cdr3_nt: TGTGCCAGCAGCTTGACAGTCTCTGGGGCCAACGTCCTGACTTTC
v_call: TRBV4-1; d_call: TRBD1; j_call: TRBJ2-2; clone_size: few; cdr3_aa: CASSHDRGLTGELFF; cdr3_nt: TGCGCCAGCAGCCATGACAGGGGATTGACCGGGGAGCTGTTTTTT
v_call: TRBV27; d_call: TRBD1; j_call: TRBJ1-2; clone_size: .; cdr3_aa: CASSSPSDRVYGYTF; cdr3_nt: TGTGCCAGCAGTTCTCCGTCGGACAGGGTCTATGGCTACACCTTC
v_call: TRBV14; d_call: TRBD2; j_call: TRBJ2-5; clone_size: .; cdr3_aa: CASSQESPTWRLASQETQYF; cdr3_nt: TGTGCCAGCAGCCAAGAAAGCCCCACGTGGAGACTAGCGAGCCAAGAGACCCAGTACTTC
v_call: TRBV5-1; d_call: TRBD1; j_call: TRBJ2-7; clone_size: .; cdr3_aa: CASSLDGTAFAQYF; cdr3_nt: TGCGCCAGCAGCTTGGATGGGACAGCTTTTGCGCAGTACTTC
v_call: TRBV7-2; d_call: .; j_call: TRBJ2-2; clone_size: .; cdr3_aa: CASSLENRGTGELFF; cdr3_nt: TGTGCCAGCAGCTTAGAGAATCGGGGCACCGGGGAGCTGTTTTTT
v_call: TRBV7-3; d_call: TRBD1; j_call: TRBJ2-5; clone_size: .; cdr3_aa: CASSWTGKETQYF; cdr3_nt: TGTGCCAGCAGCTGGACAGGGAAGGAGACCCAGTACTTC
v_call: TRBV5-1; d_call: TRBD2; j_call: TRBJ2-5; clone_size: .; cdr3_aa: CASSLSGNQETQYF; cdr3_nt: TGCGCCAGCAGCTTAAGCGGGAACCAAGAGACCCAGTACTTC
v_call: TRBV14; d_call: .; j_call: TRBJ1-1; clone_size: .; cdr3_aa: CASSPTGYTEAFF; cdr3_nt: TGTGCCAGCAGCCCGACAGGATACACTGAAGCTTTCTTT
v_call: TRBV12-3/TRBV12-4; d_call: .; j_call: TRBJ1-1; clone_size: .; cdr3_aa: CASRPGSNTEAFF; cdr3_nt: TGTGCCAGCAGACCCGGGAGTAACACTGAAGCTTTCTTT
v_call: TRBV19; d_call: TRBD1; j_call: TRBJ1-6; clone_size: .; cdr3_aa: CASTPSTGTNSPLHF; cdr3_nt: TGTGCCAGTACTCCGTCGACAGGGACGAATTCACCCCTCCACTTT
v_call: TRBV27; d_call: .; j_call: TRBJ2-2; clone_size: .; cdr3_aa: CASSPGTYGTGELFF; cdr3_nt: TGTGCCAGCAGTCCCGGGACATATGGCACCGGGGAGCTGTTTTTT
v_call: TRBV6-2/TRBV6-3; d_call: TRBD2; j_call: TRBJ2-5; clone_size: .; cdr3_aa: CASSSVREGTQYF; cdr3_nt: TGTGCCAGCAGTAGCGTAAGGGAGGGGACCCAGTACTTC
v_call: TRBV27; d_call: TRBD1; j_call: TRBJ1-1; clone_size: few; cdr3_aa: CASKTGMNTEAFF; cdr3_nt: TGTGCCAGCAAGACAGGGATGAACACTGAAGCTTTCTTT
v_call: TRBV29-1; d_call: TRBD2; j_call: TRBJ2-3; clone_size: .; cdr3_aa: CSASGRALDTQYF; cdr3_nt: TGCAGCGCTAGCGGGAGGGCCTTAGATACGCAGTATTTT
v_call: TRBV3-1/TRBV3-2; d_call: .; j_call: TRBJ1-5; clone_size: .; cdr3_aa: CASSQAERQPQHF; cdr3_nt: TGTGCCAGCAGCCAAGCAGAGCGACAGCCCCAGCATTTT
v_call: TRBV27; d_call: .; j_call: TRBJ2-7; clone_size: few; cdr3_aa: CASSSLASPTYEQYF; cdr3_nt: TGTGCCAGCAGTTCGTTAGCGAGTCCGACCTACGAGCAGTACTTC
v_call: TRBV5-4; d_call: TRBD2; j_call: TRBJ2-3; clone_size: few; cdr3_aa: CASSLLPGTSGSSDTQYF; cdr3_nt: TGTGCCAGCAGCTTGTTGCCCGGGACTAGCGGGAGTTCAGATACGCAGTATTTT
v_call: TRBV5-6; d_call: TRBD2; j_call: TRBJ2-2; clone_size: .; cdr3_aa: CASSPPGWSGRGTGELFF; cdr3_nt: TGTGCCAGCAGCCCTCCCGGTTGGAGCGGGAGAGGCACCGGGGAGCTGTTTTTT
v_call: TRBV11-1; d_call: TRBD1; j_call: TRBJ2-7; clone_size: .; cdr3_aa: CASSLGGQDYEQYF; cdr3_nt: TGTGCCAGCAGCTTAGGGGGACAGGACTACGAGCAGTACTTC
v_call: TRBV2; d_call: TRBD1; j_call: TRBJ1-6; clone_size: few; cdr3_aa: CASSGTGGGGSPLHF; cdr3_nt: TGTGCCAGCTCCGGGACAGGGGGCGGGGGTTCACCCCTCCACTTT
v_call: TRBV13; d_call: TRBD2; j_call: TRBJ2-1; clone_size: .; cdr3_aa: CASSPNGAGPYNEQFF; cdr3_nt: TGTGCCAGCAGCCCCAATGGAGCGGGACCCTACAATGAGCAGTTCTTC
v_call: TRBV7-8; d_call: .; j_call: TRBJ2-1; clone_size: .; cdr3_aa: CASSPAGSRYNEQFF; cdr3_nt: TGTGCCAGCAGCCCTGCAGGGTCCCGTTACAATGAGCAGTTCTTC
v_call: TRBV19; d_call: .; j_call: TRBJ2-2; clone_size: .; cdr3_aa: CASSSPGYGQGTGELFF; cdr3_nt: TGTGCCAGTAGTAGTCCTGGCTATGGCCAGGGCACCGGGGAGCTGTTTTTT
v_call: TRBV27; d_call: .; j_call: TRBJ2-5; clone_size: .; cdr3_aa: CASSPSPDWGTQYF; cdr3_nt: TGTGCCAGCAGTCCTTCCCCGGACTGGGGGACCCAGTACTTC
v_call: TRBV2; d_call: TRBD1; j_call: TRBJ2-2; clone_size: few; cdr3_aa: CASRSPGQGLTGELFF; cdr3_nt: TGTGCCAGCAGAAGCCCGGGACAGGGGCTCACCGGGGAGCTGTTTTTT
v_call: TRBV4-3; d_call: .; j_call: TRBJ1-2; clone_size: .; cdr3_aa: CASSHHLAENYGYTF; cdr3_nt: TGCGCCAGCAGCCACCACCTCGCGGAGAACTATGGCTACACCTTC
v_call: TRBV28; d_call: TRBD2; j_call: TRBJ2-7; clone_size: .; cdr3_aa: CASSSPTGTSTTEQYF; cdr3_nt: TGTGCCAGCAGTTCGCCAACCGGGACTAGCACGACCGAGCAGTACTTC
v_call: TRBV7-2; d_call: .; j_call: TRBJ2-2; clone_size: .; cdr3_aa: CASSNYRNTGELFF; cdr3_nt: TGTGCCAGCAGCAACTACCGAAACACCGGGGAGCTGTTTTTT
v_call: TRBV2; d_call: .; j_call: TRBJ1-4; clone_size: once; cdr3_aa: CASSRTGQIMKRLFF; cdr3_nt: TGTGCCAGCAGCCGGACCGGACAGATAATGAAAAGGCTGTTTTTT